The clone carrying this T cell receptor beta chain was counted many times. This record belongs to a study of T cells in Graves' hyperthyroidism and ophthalmopathy. The germline V gene encodes CDR1 MNHEY and CDR2 SVGAGI. The CDR3 is 16 amino acids. V lost 0 bases, J lost 7 bases, and 12 bases stayed unmatched. Researchers amplified the TCR beta CDR3 regions from RNA transcripts. The primer set for the first-round RT-PCR of the TCR CDR3 was HTBI. TCRdb reprocessed the multiplex PCR reads via MiXCR and lists one record per CDR3 protein. The sample holds about 380,000 distinct CDR3 sequences, approximately 18% seen once.

The sample consisted of blood. This TCR was recovered from a man between 18 and 29 years old with Graves' ophthalmopathy. This chain joins TRBV6-5 and TRBJ2-7; TRBD1 aligns across 7 bases. DNA for the CDR3: TGTGCCAGCAGTTACTCTGGGGACAGCCCAGTCGGGGAGCAGTACTTC. It yields the protein CASSYSGDSPVGEQYF.